The present T cell receptor beta chain was sequenced within a study of response to subunit inactivated influenza vaccine. TCRdb processed the RT-PCR reads anew with MiXCR; each CDR3 protein has one entry. Of about 700,000 distinct CDR3 sequences in the sample, 15% to 18% were seen once. V was pared by 5 bases and J by 1 base, with 8 bases between. The CDR3 runs to 12 residues. The germline gives CDR1 SQVTM, CDR2 ANQGSEA. The sequence was collected from a man between 50 and 59 years old who received an inactivated influenza vaccine. V gene TRBV29-1 combines with J gene TRBJ1-1; D is unclear. This specimen was PBMCs from blood, taken roughly 13 days after vaccination. CDR3 loop: CSVSTGNTEAFF. The DNA of the CDR3 is TGCAGCGTTTCTACTGGGAACACTGAAGCTTTCTTT.